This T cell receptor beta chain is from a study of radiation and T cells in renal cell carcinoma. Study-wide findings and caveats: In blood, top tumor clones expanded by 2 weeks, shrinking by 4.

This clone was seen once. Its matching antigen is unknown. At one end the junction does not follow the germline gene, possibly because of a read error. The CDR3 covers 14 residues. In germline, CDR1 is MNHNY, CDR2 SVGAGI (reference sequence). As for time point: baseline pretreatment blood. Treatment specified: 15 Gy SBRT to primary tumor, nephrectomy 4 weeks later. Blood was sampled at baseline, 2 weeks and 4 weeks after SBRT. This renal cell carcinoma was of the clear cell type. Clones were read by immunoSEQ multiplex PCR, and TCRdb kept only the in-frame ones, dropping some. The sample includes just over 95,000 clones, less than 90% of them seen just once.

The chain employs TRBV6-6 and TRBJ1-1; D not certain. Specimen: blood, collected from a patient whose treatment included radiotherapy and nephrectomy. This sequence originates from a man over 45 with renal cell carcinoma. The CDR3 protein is CASTYGENWAEAFF. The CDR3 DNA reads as TGTGCCAGCACTTACGGGGAAAATTGGGCTGAAGCTTTCTTT.